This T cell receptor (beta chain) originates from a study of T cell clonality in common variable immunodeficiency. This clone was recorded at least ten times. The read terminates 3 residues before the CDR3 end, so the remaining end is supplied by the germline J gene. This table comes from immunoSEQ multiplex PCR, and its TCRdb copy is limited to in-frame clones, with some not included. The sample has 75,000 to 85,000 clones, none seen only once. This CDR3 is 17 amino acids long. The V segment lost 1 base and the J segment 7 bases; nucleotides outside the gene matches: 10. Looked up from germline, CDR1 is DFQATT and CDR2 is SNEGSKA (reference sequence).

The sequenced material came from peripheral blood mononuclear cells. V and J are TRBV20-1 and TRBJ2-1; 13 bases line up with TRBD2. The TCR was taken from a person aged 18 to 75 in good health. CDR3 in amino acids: CSARAVPGLAGSNEQFF. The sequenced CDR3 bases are TGCAGTGCTAGAGCGGTCCCGGGACTAGCGGGAAGTAATGAG.